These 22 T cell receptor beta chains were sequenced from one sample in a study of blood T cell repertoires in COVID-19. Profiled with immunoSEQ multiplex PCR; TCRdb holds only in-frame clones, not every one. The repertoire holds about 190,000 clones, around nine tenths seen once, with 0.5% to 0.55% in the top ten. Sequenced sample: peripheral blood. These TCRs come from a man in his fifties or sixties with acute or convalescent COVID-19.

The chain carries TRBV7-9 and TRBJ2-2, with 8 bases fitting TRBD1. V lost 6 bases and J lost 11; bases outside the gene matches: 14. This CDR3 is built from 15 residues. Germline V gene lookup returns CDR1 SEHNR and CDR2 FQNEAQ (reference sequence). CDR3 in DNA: TGTGCCAGCAGACCACGGACAGGGTATATGAGAGAGCTGTTTTTT. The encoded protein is CASRPRTGYMRELFF.

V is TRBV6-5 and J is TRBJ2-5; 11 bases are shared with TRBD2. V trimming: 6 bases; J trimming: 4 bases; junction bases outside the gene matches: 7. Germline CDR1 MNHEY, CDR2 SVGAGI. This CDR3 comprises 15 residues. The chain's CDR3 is CASRVLAGVGETQYF. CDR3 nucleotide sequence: TGTGCCAGCAGAGTACTAGCGGGAGTCGGAGAGACCCAGTACTTC.

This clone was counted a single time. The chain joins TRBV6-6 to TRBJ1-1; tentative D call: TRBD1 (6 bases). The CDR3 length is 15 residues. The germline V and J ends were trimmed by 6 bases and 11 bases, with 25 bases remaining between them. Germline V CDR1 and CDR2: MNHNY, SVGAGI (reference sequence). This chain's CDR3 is CASSGNRDISRRAFF. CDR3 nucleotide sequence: TGTGCCAGCAGCGGTAACCGGGACATCAGCCGGAGGGCTTTCTTT.

The CDR3 sequence: CASSTRQGGRANYGYTF. The CDR3 coding sequence is TGTGCCAGCAGCACCAGACAGGGCGGTCGAGCTAACTATGGCTACACCTTC. V is TRBV7-8 and J is TRBJ1-2; 7 bases fit TRBD1. Germline lookup yields CDR1 SGHVS and CDR2 FQNEAQ. The CDR3 loop spans 17 amino acids. With 5 bases clipped from V and 0 bases from J, the junction kept 12 bases outside the gene matches.

This CDR3 is CASSGSPDRPNQPQHF. DNA for the CDR3: TGTGCCAGCAGTGGAAGCCCGGACAGGCCCAATCAGCCCCAGCATTTT. V is TRBV2 and J is TRBJ1-5; 7 bases are shared with TRBD1. The CDR3 sequence is 16 residues long. Germline CDR1 SNHLY, CDR2 FYNNEI. V dropped 4 bases and J dropped 3; count of bases not matched to a gene: 9.

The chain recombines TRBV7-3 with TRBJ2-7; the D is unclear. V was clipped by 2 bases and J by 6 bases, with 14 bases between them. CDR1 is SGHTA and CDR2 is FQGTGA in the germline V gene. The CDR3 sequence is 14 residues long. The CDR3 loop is CASSLLGSVTEQYF. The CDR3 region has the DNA TGTGCCAGCAGCTTATTGGGCAGTGTAACCGAGCAGTACTTC. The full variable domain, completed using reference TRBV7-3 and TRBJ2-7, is GAGVSQTPSNKVTEKGKYVELRCDPISGHTALYWYRQSLGQGPEFLIYFQGTGAADDSGLPNDRFFAVRPEGSVSTLKIQRTERGDSAVYLCASSLLGSVTEQYFGPGTRLTVT.

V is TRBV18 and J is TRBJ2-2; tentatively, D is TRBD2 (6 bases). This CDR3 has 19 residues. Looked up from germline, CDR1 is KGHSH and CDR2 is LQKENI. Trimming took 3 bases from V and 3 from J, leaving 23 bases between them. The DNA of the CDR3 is TGTGCCAGCTCACCGGATAAGGGACTTTGGATACCTCACACCGGGGAGCTGTTTTTT. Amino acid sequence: CASSPDKGLWIPHTGELFF.

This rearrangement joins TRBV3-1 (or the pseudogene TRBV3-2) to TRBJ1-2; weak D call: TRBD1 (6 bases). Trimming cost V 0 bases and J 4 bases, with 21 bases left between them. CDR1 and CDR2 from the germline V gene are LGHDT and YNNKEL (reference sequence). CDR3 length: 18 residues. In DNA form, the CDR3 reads TGTGCCAGCAGCCAAGAGTTCCGGCGTGAGGGGGAGAGCTATGGCTACACCTTC. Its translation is CASSQEFRREGESYGYTF.

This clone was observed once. The CDR3 bases are TGTGCCAGCAGTTTTCCTTGGGAGGGCGGCAGCAATCAGCCCCAGCATTTT. Translating gives CASSFPWEGGSNQPQHF. The rearrangement links TRBV6-2 or TRBV6-3 to TRBJ1-5; D is undetermined. CDR3 length: 17 amino acids. With 4 bases removed from V and 1 base from J, the gap between germline ends came to 17 bases. Germline loops: CDR1 MNHEY, CDR2 SVGEGT.

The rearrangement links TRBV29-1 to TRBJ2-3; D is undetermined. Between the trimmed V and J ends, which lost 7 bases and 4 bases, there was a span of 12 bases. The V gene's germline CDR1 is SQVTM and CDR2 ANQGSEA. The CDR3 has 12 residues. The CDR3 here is CSGAYLSDTQYF. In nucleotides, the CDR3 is TGCAGCGGAGCCTACCTGTCAGATACGCAGTATTTT.

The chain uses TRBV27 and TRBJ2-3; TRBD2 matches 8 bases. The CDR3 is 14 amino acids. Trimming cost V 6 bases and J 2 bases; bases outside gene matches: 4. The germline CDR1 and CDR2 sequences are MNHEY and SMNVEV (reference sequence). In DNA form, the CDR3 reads TGTGCCAGCAGACCGGGGGGGGACACAGATACGCAGTATTTT. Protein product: CASRPGGDTDTQYF.

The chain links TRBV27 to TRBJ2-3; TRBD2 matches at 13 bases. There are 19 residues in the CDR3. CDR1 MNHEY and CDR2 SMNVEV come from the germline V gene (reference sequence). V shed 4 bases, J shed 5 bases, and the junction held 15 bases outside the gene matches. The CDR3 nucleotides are TGTGCCAGCAGTTCCCGAAGACTAGCGGGGGGCAGTCGTGGAGATACGCAGTATTTT. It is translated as CASSSRRLAGGSRGDTQYF.

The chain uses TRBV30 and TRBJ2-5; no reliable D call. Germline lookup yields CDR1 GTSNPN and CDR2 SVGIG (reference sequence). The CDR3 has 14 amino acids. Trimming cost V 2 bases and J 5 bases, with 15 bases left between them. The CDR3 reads CAWSRSRARETQYF. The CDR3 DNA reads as TGTGCCTGGAGTAGGTCCCGAGCGCGGGAGACCCAGTACTTC.

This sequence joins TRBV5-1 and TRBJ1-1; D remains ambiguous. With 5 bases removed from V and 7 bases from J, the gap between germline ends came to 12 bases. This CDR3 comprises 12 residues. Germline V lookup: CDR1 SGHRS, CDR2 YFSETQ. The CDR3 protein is CASRSSGSEAFF. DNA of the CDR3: TGCGCCAGCAGGTCTTCGGGTAGTGAAGCTTTCTTT.

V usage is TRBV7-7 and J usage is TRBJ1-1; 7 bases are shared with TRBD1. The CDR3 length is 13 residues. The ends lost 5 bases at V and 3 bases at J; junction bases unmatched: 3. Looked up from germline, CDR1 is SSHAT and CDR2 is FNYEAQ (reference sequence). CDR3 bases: TGTGCCAGCAGCCCCGACAGGGACACTGAAGCTTTCTTT. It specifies CASSPDRDTEAFF.

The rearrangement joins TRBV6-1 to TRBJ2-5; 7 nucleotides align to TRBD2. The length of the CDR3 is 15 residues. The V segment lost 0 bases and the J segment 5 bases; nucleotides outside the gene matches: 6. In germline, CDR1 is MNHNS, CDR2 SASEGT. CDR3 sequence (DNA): TGTGCCAGCAGTGAAGCAGGCGGGAGCGTGGAGACCCAGTACTTC. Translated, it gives CASSEAGGSVETQYF.

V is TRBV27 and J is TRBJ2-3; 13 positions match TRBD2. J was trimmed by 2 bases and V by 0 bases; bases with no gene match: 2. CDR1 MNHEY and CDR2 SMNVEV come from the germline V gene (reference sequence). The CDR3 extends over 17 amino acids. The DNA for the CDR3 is TGTGCCAGCAGTTTATCGGGACTAGCGGGACACACAGATACGCAGTATTTT. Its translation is CASSLSGLAGHTDTQYF.

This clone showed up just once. CDR3 in DNA: TGTGCCAGCAGCGCAGGTGTGGGGCTTGGCTACAATGAGCAGTTCTTC. This translates into CASSAGVGLGYNEQFF. This chain joins TRBV5-6 and TRBJ2-1; tentative D call: TRBD1 (5 bases). The V end lost 4 bases, the J end lost 3 bases, and 17 bases lay between the germline ends. This CDR3 comprises 16 residues. Looked up from germline, CDR1 is SGHDT and CDR2 is YYEEEE.

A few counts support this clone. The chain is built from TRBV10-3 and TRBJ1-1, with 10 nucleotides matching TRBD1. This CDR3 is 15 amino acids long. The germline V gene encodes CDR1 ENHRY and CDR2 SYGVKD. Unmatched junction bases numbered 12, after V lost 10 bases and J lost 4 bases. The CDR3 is CATEKGQGSFTEAFF. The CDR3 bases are TGTGCCACCGAGAAGGGACAGGGGTCTTTCACTGAAGCTTTCTTT.

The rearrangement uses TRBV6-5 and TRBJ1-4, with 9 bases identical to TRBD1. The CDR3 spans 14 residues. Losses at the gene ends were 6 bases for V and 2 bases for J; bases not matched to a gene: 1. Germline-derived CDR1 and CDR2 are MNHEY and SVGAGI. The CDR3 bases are TGTGCCAGCAGGGGGACAGGGACTAATGAAAAACTGTTTTTT. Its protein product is CASRGTGTNEKLFF.

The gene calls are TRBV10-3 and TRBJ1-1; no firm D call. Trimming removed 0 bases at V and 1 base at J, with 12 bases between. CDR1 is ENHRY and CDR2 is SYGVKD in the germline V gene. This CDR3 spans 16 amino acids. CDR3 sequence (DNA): TGTGCCATCAGTGAGTCGCTCGGGTCGTGGAACACTGAAGCTTTCTTT. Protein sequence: CAISESLGSWNTEAFF.

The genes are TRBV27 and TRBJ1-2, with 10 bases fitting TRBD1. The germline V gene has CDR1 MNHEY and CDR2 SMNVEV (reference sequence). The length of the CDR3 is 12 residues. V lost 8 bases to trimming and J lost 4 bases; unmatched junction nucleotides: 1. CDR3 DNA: TGTGCCAGCTGGGACAGGGGCTATGGCTACACCTTC. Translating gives CASWDRGYGYTF.